This TCR beta chain was profiled in a study of T cells in women clearing cervical HPV infection. Study-wide background: Cases: HPV16-related CIN3 or worse on histology, a couple of invasive cancers. HLA type could not be excluded as a confounder.

Trimming shortened V by 5 bases and J by 3 bases, and 11 bases separated the two germline ends. The CDR3 consists of 13 residues. Looked up from germline, CDR1 is LNHDA and CDR2 is SQIVND (reference sequence). Concerning this clone: The observed sequence ends 3 residues before the CDR3 terminus, with the missing tail filled in from the germline J gene.

Libraries were prepared by immunoSEQ multiplex PCR; TCRdb keeps only in-frame clonotypes and omits some of them. The repertoire shows 30,000 to 45,000 clones; the top ten hold around 6%. The sequenced material came from blood buffy coat. The receptor was isolated from a woman between 18 and 75 years old with a cervical HPV16 infection that either progressed to CIN3+ or cleared (not recorded which). The chain employs TRBV19 and TRBJ2-7; a possible D gene is TRBD1 (6 bases). The CDR3 loop reads CASSVLRGYEQYF. The covered CDR3 bases are TGTGCCAGTAGTGTACTCAGGGGCTACGAG.